Listed below are T cell receptor beta chains from one sample, sequenced in a study of CD8 T cells in ankylosing spondylitis. MiXCR, run by TCRdb on the 5' RACE reads, gives a single entry per CDR3 protein. The table lists approximately 240,000 distinct CDR3 sequences, more than 9% of them singletons. Sequencing input: blood, either unsorted or a sorted T cell fraction (not recorded which). The origin of the receptors is a male donor with ankylosing spondylitis or in good health (not recorded which). The CDR3 runs from the conserved cysteine through the conserved F or W. D genes are given only for firm matches. Only part of the rows carry a size: once, few, many, or a class if the clone is expanded.

TRBV20-1	TRBJ1-4	many	NA	CSATRQVATEKLFF	TGCAGTGCCACCCGTCAGGTGGCAACTGAAAAACTGTTTTTT
TRBV5-1	TRBJ2-3	many	NA	CASSPPGAPSTDTQYF	TGCGCCAGCAGCCCCCCCGGAGCCCCGAGCACAGATACGCAGTATTTT
TRBV6-2/TRBV6-3	TRBJ2-7	many	NA	CASSPQGSSYEQYF	TGTGCCAGCAGTCCACAGGGTAGCTCCTACGAGCAGTACTTC
TRBV5-1	TRBJ2-1	many	TRBD2	CASSLASGSAFSSYNEQFF	TGCGCCAGCAGCTTGGCCAGCGGGAGTGCCTTTAGCTCCTACAATGAGCAGTTCTTC
TRBV25-1	TRBJ2-3	many	TRBD2	CASSEGGGRKSDTQYF	TGTGCCAGCAGTGAAGGAGGCGGGAGGAAGTCAGATACGCAGTATTTT
TRBV12-3/TRBV12-4	TRBJ2-6	many	NA	CASSLEGVGANVLTF	TGTGCCAGCAGTTTGGAGGGGGTTGGGGCCAACGTCCTGACTTTC
TRBV12-3/TRBV12-4	TRBJ1-2	many	NA	CASSRLGGGVSYGYTF	TGTGCCAGCAGCCGCCTCGGGGGGGGCGTAAGCTATGGCTACACCTTC
TRBV5-5	TRBJ1-2	many	NA	CASSSNGGTGYTF	TGTGCCAGCAGCTCGAACGGGGGTACTGGCTACACCTTC
TRBV7-9	TRBJ2-6	few	NA	CASSRGQSSSGANVLTF	TGTGCCAGCAGCCGGGGGCAGTCAAGCTCTGGGGCCAACGTCCTGACTTTC
TRBV11-2	TRBJ2-7	many	TRBD2	CASSRILASGYTYEQYF	TGTGCCAGCAGTCGAATCCTGGCTAGCGGGTACACCTACGAGCAGTACTTC
TRBV20-1	TRBJ2-3	many	NA	CSAPLAQSTDTQYF	TGCAGTGCTCCTCTAGCGCAATCCACAGATACGCAGTATTTT
TRBV4-1	TRBJ1-1	many	NA	CASSPTTLTSVAFF	TGCGCCAGCAGCCCCACGACCCTTACTTCCGTGGCTTTCTTT
TRBV15	TRBJ1-2	NA	NA	CATSRVGEPAWGGYTF	TGTGCCACCAGCAGAGTTGGGGAGCCGGCCTGGGGGGGCTACACCTTC
TRBV10-3	TRBJ1-5	many	NA	CAISDSSHQPQHF	TGTGCCATCAGTGATTCCAGCCATCAGCCCCAGCATTTT
TRBV7-9	TRBJ2-7	many	NA	CASSLSQREQYF	TGTGCCAGCAGCTTAAGTCAGAGGGAGCAGTACTTC
TRBV7-6	TRBJ2-1	many	TRBD2	CASSPRNGGKSSYNEQFF	TGTGCCAGCAGCCCCCGCAACGGGGGGAAGAGCTCCTACAATGAGCAGTTCTTC
TRBV5-1	TRBJ2-2	many	NA	CASSLVNQGTGELFF	TGCGCCAGCAGCTTGGTAAATCAAGGAACCGGGGAGCTGTTTTTT
TRBV10-3	TRBJ1-2	many	NA	CAISAAENYGYTF	TGTGCCATCAGTGCGGCGGAAAACTATGGCTACACCTTC
TRBV20-1	TRBJ1-5	NA	TRBD1	CSARNPGQGNQPQHF	TGCAGTGCTAGGAACCCGGGACAGGGCAATCAGCCCCAGCATTTT
TRBV2	TRBJ2-3	many	TRBD2	CASSDLPLAGGTDTQYF	TGTGCCAGCAGTGACCTGCCCCTAGCGGGTGGCACAGATACGCAGTATTTT
TRBV20-1	TRBJ2-5	many	TRBD2	CSARESSGGSLETQYF	TGCAGTGCTAGAGAGAGTAGCGGGGGGAGTTTGGAGACCCAGTACTTC
TRBV20-1	TRBJ2-1	many	NA	CSAIPLRNALYDEQFF	TGCAGTGCGATACCCCTACGGAATGCTCTCTACGATGAGCAGTTCTTC
TRBV5-1	TRBJ2-7	many	NA	CASSKRGGYEQYF	TGCGCCAGCAGCAAACGGGGCGGGTACGAGCAGTACTTC
TRBV7-2	TRBJ1-5	NA	TRBD1	CASSVDRVNQPQHF	TGTGCCAGCAGCGTTGACAGGGTCAATCAGCCCCAGCATTTT
TRBV29-1	TRBJ1-2	many	NA	CSVEDRETANYGYTF	TGCAGCGTTGAAGATCGAGAGACAGCTAACTATGGCTACACCTTC
TRBV6-6	TRBJ2-7	many	TRBD1	CASSYSDRGEQYF	TGTGCCAGCAGTTACTCGGACAGGGGCGAGCAGTACTTC
TRBV10-2	TRBJ2-1	NA	TRBD2	CASSESGATNEQFF	TGCGCCAGCAGTGAGAGCGGGGCTACCAATGAGCAGTTCTTC
TRBV27	TRBJ1-1	many	NA	CASRTPTSEAFF	TGTGCCAGCAGGACCCCTACGAGTGAAGCTTTCTTT
TRBV20-1	TRBJ1-2	many	NA	CSGGEGNGYGYTF	TGCAGTGGGGGAGAGGGGAACGGCTATGGCTACACCTTC
TRBV2	TRBJ2-1	many	TRBD2	CASSDPSGRAGNEQFF	TGTGCCAGCAGTGATCCGAGCGGGAGGGCCGGCAATGAGCAGTTCTTC
TRBV6-1	TRBJ1-4	few	NA	CASSPSQASGKLFF	TGTGCCAGCAGCCCCTCCCAGGCTTCGGGAAAACTGTTTTTT
TRBV3-1	TRBJ2-1	many	TRBD2	CASSQEAGGKQFF	TGTGCCAGCAGCCAAGAAGCGGGAGGGAAACAGTTCTTC
TRBV7-2	TRBJ2-7	many	TRBD1	CASSLYGTGMGNEQYF	TGTGCCAGCAGCTTGTACGGGACAGGGATGGGAAACGAGCAGTACTTC
TRBV30	TRBJ2-1	many	TRBD1	CATGQRYNEQFF	TGTGCCACGGGACAGAGGTACAATGAGCAGTTCTTC
TRBV5-5	TRBJ2-2	few	TRBD1	CASKAGGLGGELFF	TGTGCCAGCAAAGCAGGGGGCCTGGGCGGGGAGCTGTTTTTT
TRBV12-3/TRBV12-4	TRBJ2-1	many	NA	CASSLAIGTSYNEQFF	TGTGCCAGCAGTTTAGCAATCGGGACATCCTACAATGAGCAGTTCTTC
TRBV7-2	TRBJ2-2	many	TRBD2	CASSLGSGGTGELFF	TGTGCCAGCAGCTTAGGGTCGGGGGGCACCGGGGAGCTGTTTTTT
TRBV4-2	TRBJ2-3	NA	NA	CASSQAYADTQYF	TGTGCCAGCAGCCAAGCTTACGCAGATACGCAGTATTTT
TRBV6-1	TRBJ1-2	many	NA	CASRQGLNYGYTF	TGTGCCAGCAGGCAGGGGCTAAACTATGGCTACACCTTC
TRBV6-6	TRBJ1-1	many	NA	CASSLGSEAFF	TGTGCCAGCAGCCTTGGGTCTGAAGCTTTCTTT
TRBV10-3	TRBJ1-3	many	NA	CAISDYGQQGNTIYF	TGTGCCATCAGTGATTACGGACAGCAGGGAAACACCATATATTTT
TRBV19	TRBJ1-1	many	NA	CASSIIPGAEAFF	TGTGCCAGTAGTATTATCCCCGGGGCTGAAGCTTTCTTT